This T cell receptor beta chain was found in a study of T cell changes during pregnancy in multiple sclerosis. Trimming removed 0 bases from V and 8 bases from J; junction bases left unmatched: 9. The germline V gene encodes CDR1 MNHNS and CDR2 SASEGT. There are 16 residues in the CDR3. The repertoire was sequenced with immunoSEQ multiplex PCR; TCRdb's copy has only in-frame clones and lacks some. Among about 72,000 clones listed, approximately 90% were seen once. The material was peripheral blood, obtained in the first trimester of pregnancy. The rearrangement links TRBV6-1 to TRBJ2-3; 9 bases match TRBD2. This clonotype originated in a female donor in good health, enrolled as a control in a pregnancy study. This chain's CDR3 is CASSEALASGKVTQYF. The CDR3 bases are TGTGCCAGCAGTGAAGCGTTGGCTAGCGGGAAAGTTACGCAGTATTTT.